Described below is a single TCR beta chain sequence and its context. Its antigen remains unknown. The sample comes from a study of radiotherapy plus CTLA-4 blockade in lung cancer. Study in general: Of the patients, around 17% showed objective responses and under 40% attained disease control. General study results and limits: Tumor-derived TCR clones expanded in blood after radiotherapy plus ipilimumab. Dynamics of early blood T cell clones, together with interferon-beta, were reportedly the best predictors of response.

Germline assignment: CDR1 SGHRS and CDR2 YFSETQ. Trimming removed 7 bases from V and 9 bases from J; junction bases left unmatched: 13. CDR3 size: 16 residues. Clones were sequenced by immunoSEQ multiplex PCR, and TCRdb holds only the in-frame ones, with some missing. This table holds about 49,000 clones, 85% found once. The sequenced sample was peripheral blood, obtained from a patient treated with radiotherapy plus ipilimumab. The V call is TRBV5-1, the J call TRBJ2-1; 13 positions agree with TRBD2. The clonotype comes from a human donor with non-small cell lung cancer whose response to radiotherapy plus ipilimumab could not be evaluated. The CDR3 DNA is TGCGCCAGCTCGTCGGGCGGACTAGCGGGAGTCGGTGAGCAGTTCTTC. Protein: CASSSGGLAGVGEQFF.